This T cell receptor beta chain is from a study of CD8 T cells in ankylosing spondylitis. Notes on the study in general: Relatively rare in peripheral blood, disease-linked clones were also CD8+. Disease-linked clones reportedly showed significant enrichment in matched ankylosing spondylitis synovial fluid. Past studies reported some motif variants in reactive arthritis synovial fluid and blood. Several highly homologous variants formed a TCR beta motif that appeared characteristic of ankylosing spondylitis blood.

Germline lookup yields CDR1 GTSNPN and CDR2 SVGIG (reference sequence). There are 13 residues in the CDR3. V lost 3 bases, J lost 3 bases, and 11 bases lay in between. Libraries of TCR beta came from quantitative 5'-RACE with molecular barcodes. TCRdb itself ran the 5' RACE reads through MiXCR, one entry per CDR3 protein. The sample consists of roughly 350,000 distinct CDR3 sequences, around 7.6% of them appearing once. This clonotype was found a few times. As yet, its antigen is unknown. The TCR sequence derives from a male donor with ankylosing spondylitis. V gene TRBV30 combines with J gene TRBJ1-2; tentatively, D is TRBD1 (6 bases). Sample: blood, either unsorted or a sorted T cell fraction (not recorded which). The CDR3 spells CAWSPDRHYGYTF. The CDR3 DNA is TGTGCCTGGAGCCCTGACAGGCACTATGGCTACACCTTC.